This TCR beta chain was recovered during a study of human T cells and chemical hapten exposure. Study-level points and caveats: The number of TCRs over 1 in 1000 frequency stayed unchanged after DPC.

Individual cDNA molecules had unique molecular identifiers attached to them by the library. Original analysis: Samples held a median of around 100,000 TCRs, range roughly 20,000–750,000. TCRdb fed the RACE reads into MiXCR, producing one record per CDR3 protein. The V and J calls come from TCRdb's annotation, not from the publication. The profile shows about 130,000 distinct CDR3 sequences, 9% to 10% of them singletons. The time point: healthy volunteer bleed at 2 weeks. RNA extraction used unfractionated whole blood as the source of total RNA. The V and J ends lost 1 base and 3 bases respectively, with 10 bases between them. The CDR3 runs to 16 residues. CDR1 and CDR2 from the germline V gene are SEHNR and FQNEAQ (reference sequence). Remarks on this clonotype: What it recognizes is unknown.

The chain carries TRBV7-9 and TRBJ2-6; D possibly matches TRBD1 or TRBD2 (6 bases each). The TCR was taken from a male donor in good health. Some clones in this sample may be carry-over from other donors' samples. The material sequenced was whole blood. The CDR3 DNA sequence: TGTGCCAGCAGCTTAGTGGGGGGCTTTGGGGCCAACGTCCTGACTTTC. Its protein product is CASSLVGGFGANVLTF.